This T cell receptor (beta chain) was recovered during a study of T cell repertoires in cytomegalovirus infection. Study details: Well-studied HLA-B-restricted CMV epitopes were used in the study alongside recently identified HLA-C-restricted ones. Study observations and caveats: HLA-C-restricted CMV-specific TCR beta clonotypes were dominant in the ex vivo response.

TCRdb fed the reads into MiXCR, producing one record per CDR3 protein. The sample records about 470,000 distinct CDR3 sequences, roughly 42% being singletons. V was clipped by 4 bases and J by 2 bases, with 15 bases between them. The CDR3 spans 15 residues. From germline, CDR1 is SGHRS and CDR2 YFSETQ. Concerning this clonotype itself: Its antigen is unknown.

Source: cultured PBMCs, taken from culture after CMV antigen stimulation. The source is a human donor in good health (CMV status not recorded). Some clones in this sample may be carry-over from other donors' samples. The chain employs TRBV5-1 and TRBJ2-5; D might be TRBD2 (7 bases). CDR3: CASSRTGGEQETQYF. The CDR3 bases are TGCGCCAGCAGCCGGACGGGGGGCGAACAAGAGACCCAGTACTTC. The full variable domain, its missing parts supplied by reference TRBV5-1 and TRBJ2-5, is KAGVTQTPRYLIKTRGQQVTLSCSPISGHRSVSWYQQTPGQGLQFLFEYFSETQRNKGNFPGRFSGRQFSNSRSEMNVSTLELGDSALYLCASSRTGGEQETQYFGPGTRLLVL.